Following are 21 T cell receptor beta chains from one sample sequenced in a study of blood T cell repertoires in COVID-19. The method was immunoSEQ multiplex PCR; TCRdb's version includes in-frame clones alone and lacks a portion of them. This sample has some 170,000 clones; roughly 87% occur once, and the top ten carry roughly 1.2%. The sequencing sample was made of PBMCs or T cells enriched from blood (not recorded which). Source of these receptors: a human donor with acute COVID-19. The donor label of this sample is uncertain.

The chain couples TRBV6-4 to TRBJ2-4; the D gene is possibly TRBD1 (5 bases). CDR1 and CDR2 (germline): MRHNA, SNTAGT. The CDR3 is 13 residues long. V was clipped by 10 bases and J by 0 bases, with 10 bases between them. The DNA of the CDR3 is TGTGCCACCGAAACAGGAGCCAAAAACATTCAGTACTTC. Translated: CATETGAKNIQYF.

The V gene is TRBV28, the J gene TRBJ1-2; TRBD1 might be the D (5 bases). Germline CDR1 reads MDHEN; CDR2 reads SYDVKM. Trimming removed 3 bases at V and 8 bases at J, with 19 bases between. This CDR3 spans 15 amino acids. CDR3: CASSFRPQRGSGYTF. The CDR3 DNA reads as TGTGCCAGCAGTTTCAGGCCCCAAAGGGGTAGCGGCTACACCTTC.

The CDR3 nucleotides read TGTGCCAGCGCGCGCACGTCCTACGAGCAGTACTTC. Its translation is CASARTSYEQYF. The chain uses TRBV28 and TRBJ2-7; D remains ambiguous. This CDR3 is built from 12 residues. The V and J ends lost 8 bases and 1 base respectively, with 9 bases between them. Germline V gives CDR1 MDHEN, CDR2 SYDVKM.

Worth noting for this clone: The sample contains more than one DNA sequence encoding this CDR3. The CDR3 loop is CASSLTGSYEQYF. The CDR3, as DNA: TGTGCCAGCAGTCTGACAGGGTCCTACGAGCAGTACTTC. The V call is TRBV27, the J call TRBJ2-7; 7 bases align to TRBD1. The CDR3 contains 13 residues. Trimming at V came to 5 bases and at J to 1 base, leaving 2 bases not matched to a gene. The germline V gene has CDR1 MNHEY and CDR2 SMNVEV (reference sequence).

The CDR3 loop is CASSAGGDYGYTF. For the CDR3, the DNA is TGTGCCAGCAGTGCCGGCGGGGACTATGGCTACACCTTC. The rearrangement links TRBV2 to TRBJ1-2; D gene ambiguous. Looked up from germline, CDR1 is SNHLY and CDR2 is FYNNEI. The CDR3 has 13 amino acids. Trimming left V 4 bases short and J 3 bases short, with 9 bases between.

The chain links TRBV9 to TRBJ2-2, with 7 bases lining up with TRBD2. V lost 0 bases, J lost 4 bases, and 6 bases stayed unmatched. Germline CDR1 reads SGDLS; CDR2 reads YYNGEE. The CDR3 sequence is 16 residues long. In DNA form, the CDR3 reads TGTGCCAGCAGCGTAGAGAGTAGCGGGCGCACCGGGGAGCTGTTTTTT. Translating gives CASSVESSGRTGELFF.

The chain uses TRBV19 and TRBJ1-3; TRBD1 might be the D (5 bases). The ends were cut back, 8 bases at V and 4 bases at J, with 12 bases in the middle. Germline V gives CDR1 LNHDA, CDR2 SQIVND (reference sequence). The CDR3 has 13 amino acids. This CDR3 reads CASSPGKGNTIYF. The CDR3 DNA is TGTGCCAGTTCGCCAGGGAAGGGAAACACCATATATTTT.

The chain links TRBV19 to TRBJ1-1, with 10 bases lining up with TRBD1. Germline CDR1 and CDR2: LNHDA and SQIVND (reference sequence). This CDR3 comprises 14 residues. Losses at the gene ends were 4 bases for V and 7 bases for J; bases not matched to a gene: 6. The CDR3, as DNA: TGTGCCAGTAGTAGGGGGACAGGGGTCGGTGAAGCTTTCTTT. Its translation is CASSRGTGVGEAFF.

The rearrangement joins TRBV2 to TRBJ2-3, with 8 bases fitting TRBD1. CDR1 and CDR2 from the germline V gene are SNHLY and FYNNEI. The CDR3 covers 13 residues. Germline trimming cut 10 bases from V and 2 bases from J; bases unmatched to any gene: 5. The CDR3 sequence: CATKDRATDTQYF. In nucleotides, the CDR3 is TGTGCCACCAAGGACAGGGCCACAGATACGCAGTATTTT. The full variable domain, its missing parts supplied by reference TRBV2 and TRBJ2-3, is EPEVTQTPSHQVTQMGQEVILRCVPISNHLYFYWYRQILGQKVEFLVSFYNNEISEKSEIFDDQFSVERPDGSNFTLKIRSTKLEDSAMYFCATKDRATDTQYFGPGTRLTVL.

The V and J genes are TRBV18 and TRBJ2-3, with 8 bases fitting TRBD1. The ends lost 5 bases at V and 2 bases at J; junction bases unmatched: 12. Looked up from germline, CDR1 is KGHSH and CDR2 is LQKENI. This CDR3 spans 17 amino acids. The CDR3 DNA follows: TGTGCCAGCTCAACCATCTTCTCAGGGGGCGTCACAGATACGCAGTATTTT. Encoded protein: CASSTIFSGGVTDTQYF.

V usage is TRBV4-1 and J usage is TRBJ2-3; 10 bases line up with TRBD1. J was trimmed by 5 bases and V by 0 bases; bases with no gene match: 5. The germline gives CDR1 MGHRA, CDR2 YSYEKL. The CDR3 is 16 amino acids. The CDR3 protein is CASSQEKDRGRDTQYF. In DNA, the CDR3 is TGCGCCAGCAGCCAAGAGAAGGACAGGGGGAGAGATACGCAGTATTTT.

The V call is TRBV5-1, the J call TRBJ2-7; TRBD1 agrees at 7 bases. This CDR3 comprises 16 residues. J was trimmed by 0 bases and V by 3 bases; bases with no gene match: 9. Germline lookup yields CDR1 SGHRS and CDR2 YFSETQ. This CDR3 reads CASSSDGTASSYEQYF. Here the CDR3 DNA reads TGCGCCAGCAGCTCCGACGGGACAGCCAGCTCCTACGAGCAGTACTTC.

V usage is TRBV11-2 and J usage is TRBJ1-3; 7 positions match TRBD1. CDR1 and CDR2 from the germline V gene are SGHAT and FQNNGV. The CDR3 runs 15 residues. Trimming took 5 bases from V and 2 from J; bases not matched to a gene: 6. DNA for the CDR3: TGTGCCAGCAGCGCGACAGGGAGCACTGGAAACACCATATATTTT. Protein sequence: CASSATGSTGNTIYF.

This chain joins TRBV4-3 and TRBJ1-5; D remains unclear. The CDR3 length is 15 residues. Germline V lookup: CDR1 LGHNA, CDR2 YSLEER. Trimming shortened V by 2 bases and J by 3 bases, and 11 bases separated the two germline ends. The CDR3 loop reads CASSQSRGANQPQHF. CDR3 coding DNA: TGCGCCAGCAGCCAAAGTCGGGGTGCCAATCAGCCCCAGCATTTT.

V gene TRBV7-2 combines with J gene TRBJ1-1; 12 bases fit TRBD1. Germline V CDR1 and CDR2: SGHTA, FQGNSA. The CDR3 runs 15 residues. V lost 5 bases, J lost 4 bases, and 5 bases stayed unmatched. This chain's CDR3 is CASSRDRGRGTEAFF. The CDR3 nucleotides are TGTGCCAGCAGCCGGGACAGGGGGCGCGGCACTGAAGCTTTCTTT. Looking up the rest from reference TRBV7-2 and TRBJ1-1 gives the full variable domain: GAGVSQSPSNKVTEKGKDVELRCDPISGHTALYWYRQSLGQGLEFLIYFQGNSAPDKSGLPSDRFSAERTGGSVSTLTIQRTQQEDSAVYLCASSRDRGRGTEAFFGQGTRLTVV.

The chain is built from TRBV19 and TRBJ2-6, with D unclear. The ends were cut back, 3 bases at V and 0 bases at J, with 9 bases in the middle. The germline V gene has CDR1 LNHDA and CDR2 SQIVND (reference sequence). CDR3 length: 16 residues. The CDR3 here is CASSISDNSGANVLTF. CDR3 coding DNA: TGTGCCAGTAGTATTAGTGATAACTCTGGGGCCAACGTCCTGACTTTC.

V usage is TRBV30 and J usage is TRBJ2-3; 7 bases are shared with TRBD2. Trimming removed 2 bases from V and 0 bases from J; junction bases left unmatched: 5. This CDR3 spans 15 amino acids. Germline assignment: CDR1 GTSNPN and CDR2 SVGIG (reference sequence). DNA of the CDR3: TGTGCCTGGAGTAGCGGGACTATTAGCACAGATACGCAGTATTTT. This gives the protein CAWSSGTISTDTQYF.

This chain joins TRBV11-2 and TRBJ2-2; D might be TRBD1 (6 bases). Germline CDR1 and CDR2: SGHAT and FQNNGV. The CDR3 is 15 residues long. Trimming pared 3 bases from V and 2 bases from J, leaving 10 bases between. CDR3 DNA sequence: TGTGCCAGCAGCTTCGGCAGGGGAAACACCGGGGAGCTGTTTTTT. Protein: CASSFGRGNTGELFF.

The genes are TRBV20-1 and TRBJ1-2; D is undetermined. Germline values: CDR1 DFQATT, CDR2 SNEGSKA (reference sequence). This CDR3 has 11 amino acids. V was cut by 4 bases and J by 2 bases, with 5 bases left in between. The CDR3 is CSATQNYGYTF. The CDR3 DNA reads as TGCAGTGCTACCCAGAACTATGGCTACACCTTC.

The J gene is TRBJ2-3, the V gene TRBV12-5, with 9 positions matching TRBD2. CDR3 length: 15 amino acids. The germline V gene has CDR1 LGHNT and CDR2 FRNRAP. V trimming: 3 bases; J trimming: 2 bases; junction bases outside the gene matches: 3. The CDR3, as DNA: TGTGCTAGTGGTTTCAGCGGGGGGCCCACAGATACGCAGTATTTT. Translated: CASGFSGGPTDTQYF.

The V and J genes are TRBV6-2 or TRBV6-3 and TRBJ2-2, with D possibly matching TRBD1 (6 bases). CDR3 length: 16 amino acids. The V and J ends lost 0 bases and 1 base respectively, with 9 bases between them. The V gene's germline CDR1 is MNHEY and CDR2 SVGEGT. The CDR3 DNA follows: TGTGCCAGCAGTTACTCGAGGGACAAGAACACCGGGGAGCTGTTTTTT. Amino acid sequence: CASSYSRDKNTGELFF.